This entry is about one T cell receptor beta chain. CDR1 is SQVTM, CDR2 ANQGSEA, per germline. V lost 5 bases and J lost 1, with 14 bases in between. This CDR3 contains 14 residues. It was CD45RO-negative cells, positively selected for CCR7, that made up naive CD8 cells, with terminally differentiated effector memory CD45RA+ cells excluded. Assay: immunoSEQ multiplex PCR; the TCRdb copy retains only in-frame clones and omits some. The sample records roughly 570,000 clones, 95% to 98% being singletons. The source of the sample is a study of shared clonotypes between healthy human individuals. The sequence came from a young man in good health. The V gene is TRBV29-1, the J gene TRBJ1-1; no clear D. The source material was naive CD8+ T cells sorted from blood. The chain's CDR3 is CSVTQPDTNTEAFF. The CDR3 DNA reads as TGCAGCGTTACTCAGCCTGACACGAACACTGAAGCTTTCTTT.